Sequencing of this TCR beta chain was carried out in a study of PD-1 blockade in classical Hodgkin lymphoma. Background on the study: A 3 mg/kg intravenous dose of nivolumab was received by patients every 2 weeks. Study results and limitations: Significantly greater TCR diversity emerged by C4D1 in CD4+ cells but not CD8+ cells. It was reported that newly diagnosed patients had less baseline TCR diversity than healthy donors.

This clone was detected once. Its specificity is unknown. Following autologous stem cell transplantation, relapse occurred in every patient, and exposure to brentuximab vedotin varied. Under best response, outcomes were complete response, partial response or progressive disease. Repertoires were generated with immunoSEQ multiplex PCR, while TCRdb's copy carries only in-frame clones and drops some. The data hold 40,000 to 45,000 clones, with around 78% observed a single time. The sample was peripheral blood mononuclear cells (PBMCs), taken at baseline. The receptor was derived from a human donor with classical Hodgkin lymphoma.

DNA of the CDR3: TGCGCCAGCAGCTTGGGGAGGGCTCAGACCTATGGCTACACCTTC. Protein product: CASSLGRAQTYGYTF. The chain combines TRBV5-1 with TRBJ1-2; D not resolved. There are 15 residues in the CDR3. V dropped 0 bases and J dropped 4 bases, with 13 bases sitting between them. Germline CDR1 reads SGHRS; CDR2 reads YFSETQ.